This paragraph covers one T cell receptor beta chain sequence. Its cognate antigen has yet to be identified. There are no base qualities to consult, and no much larger clone falls within one base. The library was generated by RACE. TCRdb names NextSeq 500 as the instrument used. During library preparation, unique molecular identifiers were attached to individual cDNA molecules so that TCRs could be counted in a quantitative, reproducible way. From each blood RNA sample, both TCR alpha and TCR beta chains were sequenced. Processing in the source paper ran as follows. The median number of TCRs per sample was roughly 94,000, ranging from 23,224 to 690,600. V, J and CDR3 annotation of the TCR reads was carried out using the Decombinator software suite. Every sample was subsampled to the same number of TCRs (28,000) for the PS versus PT1 abundance plots. Expanded TCRs were defined as absent before sensitization and observed at least eight times at the 2-week time point. TCRdb trimmed the raw reads at Q25, called clones with MiXCR and kept productive beta chains. Entries that share a CDR3 protein sequence are merged under the most common genes and DNA. The V and J calls were determined by TCRdb, not by the authors. The sample yields more than 50,000 distinct CDR3 sequences; around 7% were counted once. About 1.5% of the sample lies in the top ten.

The time point label of this sample denotes: pre-sensitization, week 0. In light of the paper, this sample's treatment or condition label describes: therapeutic diphenylcyclopropenone sensitization with weekly scalp DPC. Blood at each patch-test visit was drawn before the patch test was applied. Eligible patients were aged 18 to 70, diagnosed with alopecia, deemed suitable for DPC therapy, and excluded if pregnant. Total RNA was isolated from unfractionated whole blood collected in Tempus Blood RNA tubes. The data originate from a study of human T cells and chemical hapten exposure (dated by TCRdb to 2020 to 2023). Background for the entire study: For sensitization, 2% DPC in acetone was applied to a 2 cm by 2 cm area of upper inner arm skin. Alopecia areata with under or over 50% scalp involvement, alopecia totalis and alopecia universalis were represented in the patient cohort, which was mostly female. Patch testing was done on the upper back using Finn chambers containing 0.01% DPC, and results were scored after 6 days according to International Contact Dermatitis Research Group standards. Twenty-nine alopecia patients provided blood for TCR sequencing at one to four time points (pre-sensitization, 2, 6 and 24 weeks). Patients additionally received weekly therapeutic DPC doses to the scalp throughout the approximately 24-week study period. The study tracked peripheral blood TCR repertoire changes in vivo during primary and secondary sensitization to the hapten diphenylcyclopropenone (DPC) in alopecia patients. Blood samples were taken from patients before sensitization (week 0) and at 2, 6 and about 24 weeks after DPC sensitization. Libraries were combined into a pool for sequencing, and differences in TCR yield between samples came mainly from small differences in library volumes within the pool.

The CDR3, cysteine through phenylalanine, is 16 amino acids long. Kept here is only the CDR3 DNA, which spans 48 bases and is read in frame from base 1. The germline V gene (reference sequence) yields LGHDT for CDR1 and YNNKEL for CDR2. Here V drops 4 bases and J drops 0 bases, and the junction holds 7 bases not matched to any gene. Overall results and qualifications from the work: DPC sensitization did not change the number of TCRs with a frequency above 1 in 1000, and there was no evidence of changes in global repertoire structure. Repeated subsampling changed both the strength of the expansion versus patch-test correlation and the threshold at which that correlation became significant. Because all patients had alopecia, a presumed autoimmune disease, the immune response of the patients might differ from that of healthy individuals. A positive correlation was found between the number of PT1 expanded TCRs and patch test score, with significance reached at thresholds 8, 16 and 32 but not 4. Compared with pre-sensitization or healthy control sets, expanded TCRs formed significantly more large CDR3 similarity clusters, which is consistent with antigen-driven responses.

The source was whole blood, collected in connection with sensitization to the hapten diphenylcyclopropenone (DPC). The chain is made from TRBV3-1 and TRBJ2-3; 7 bases in the middle match TRBD2. This receptor was obtained from a woman aged 30 to 39 with alopecia areata. Some clones in this sample may be carry-over from other donors' samples. The nucleotides read TGTGCCAGCAGCCCCGGGAGGCGGATTAGCACAGATACGCAGTATTTT. This translates into CASSPGRRISTDTQYF.